The clone carrying this TCR beta chain was found many times. Its antigen is as yet unknown. Library construction for TCR beta used iRepertoire HTBI primers and Arm-PCR of CDR3 regions. Authors' methods: About 62 TRBV and 12 to 15 TRBJ segments were identified across samples. One entry per CDR3 protein results from TCRdb running MiXCR on the multiplex PCR reads. The V and J calls and clone size come from TCRdb's table, not from the authors' own analysis. The table shows a few hundred thousand distinct CDR3 sequences, with about 20% occurring only once. The CDR3 is 15 amino acids. Germline V gene lookup returns CDR1 DFQATT and CDR2 SNEGSKA (reference sequence). V lost 3 bases and J 0 bases, leaving 12 bases between the germline ends. This entry is derived from a study of regulatory T cells in long-lasting Graves disease. Described time point: persistent/refractory GD, antithyroid drugs over 5 years with positive TRAb. The TCR library was prepared using RNA isolated from PBMCs.

Findings of the study overall: Samples came from peripheral blood alone, without thyroid tissue. Whereas approximately 950 public clonotypes were shared by new patients, persistent patients shared more, at roughly 3,000.

V gene TRBV20-1 combines with J gene TRBJ1-5; D might be TRBD1 (5 bases). This TCR came from a female donor with Graves disease. The starting material was peripheral blood mononuclear cells (PBMCs), obtained when the disease was refractory, from a patient treated with antithyroid drugs. The CDR3: CSARVGENSNQPQHF. As DNA, the CDR3 is TGCAGTGCTAGGGTGGGGGAGAATAGCAATCAGCCCCAGCATTTT.